This T cell receptor beta chain is from a study of T cells after yellow fever vaccination. Study overall: Each low-cell-number fraction was prepared by means of SMART-Seq v4 Ultra Low Input.

The 5'RACE template-switching step produced TCR cDNA and added a universal primer site and UMIs. TCRdb passed the 5' RACE reads through MiXCR, listing each CDR3 protein once. This repertoire shows hundreds of thousands of distinct CDR3 sequences, roughly 8.4% found once; its top ten account for approximately 15%. This clonotype was observed a few times. Its antigen remains unknown. Germline V gene lookup returns CDR1 SGHKS and CDR2 YYEKEE (reference sequence). Trimming pared 0 bases from V and 0 bases from J, leaving 16 bases between. The CDR3 is 18 residues long. Whole-study results and caveats: Clones from primary vaccination mostly reappeared after the booster (96% CD4, approximately 86% CD8).

Sequencing was performed on PBMCs, taken 35 to 50 days after the first yellow fever vaccination. The chain employs TRBV5-5 and TRBJ2-4; D might be TRBD1 (6 bases). The sequence was collected from a young man who received the YFV17D yellow fever vaccine. CDR3 nucleotide sequence: TGTGCCAGCAGCTTGGGGACAGCAGCCTCCACAGCCAAAAACATTCAGTACTTC. Protein product: CASSLGTAASTAKNIQYF.